The clone carrying this T cell receptor (beta chain) has only a few counts. Its antigen is as yet unknown. Germline loops: CDR1 MGHDK, CDR2 SYGVNS. This CDR3 spans 14 amino acids. Trimming removed 5 bases from V and 6 bases from J; junction bases left unmatched: 6. TCR beta VDJ and CDR3 profiling used genomic DNA as template. TCRdb re-derived calls from the reads in MiXCR, one entry per CDR3 protein. The table includes about 190,000 distinct CDR3 sequences, 50% to 55% detected once. This entry comes from a study of CD8+CD57+ T cells in acquired aplastic anemia. Overall study context: Mean yield of DNA from sorted CD4+ and CD8+ cells was 2.5 to 4 ug. Reads per healthy sample averaged around 9.9 million (CD4+) and some 11 million (CD8+).

Study-level findings and limits: Researchers report that twenty-nine CD8+ CDR3 sequences appeared in both patients and controls.

The TCR originated in a human donor in good health, serving as a control. The genes are TRBV25-1 and TRBJ1-5, with TRBD1 matching 8 bases. Sequenced input: sorted CD4+, CD8+, or CD8+CD57+ T cells (not recorded which) from PBMCs. CDR3 nucleotides: TGTGCCAGCAGTACGACAGGACAGGGTCAGCCCCAGCATTTT. This gives the protein CASSTTGQGQPQHF. The whole variable domain, filled in from reference TRBV25-1 and TRBJ1-5, reads EADIYQTPRYLVIGTGKKITLECSQTMGHDKMYWYQQDPGMELHLIHYSYGVNSTEKGDLSSESTVSRIRTEHFPLTLESARPSHTSQYLCASSTTGQGQPQHFGDGTRLSIL.